This T cell receptor (beta chain) was found in a study of blood T cells in healthy people across ages. Worth noting for this clonotype: A single base separates this from a much larger clone, so it may be a read error.

Combining a sample-barcoded 5' primer with a J-beta primer mix, a second PCR ran for about 7 to 11 cycles. TCRdb recomputed calls from the 5' RACE reads with MiXCR, one row per CDR3 protein. The sample shows around 1.7 million distinct CDR3 sequences, 28% of them seen only once. This sequence was found in a woman aged 25 to 39 in good health. Specimen: blood.

The CDR3, as DNA: TGTGCCCGGAGAGTTAGCTACACAGATACGCAGTATTTT. It translates to CARRVSYTDTQYF. The J gene is TRBJ2-3, the V gene TRBV30; no firm D call. The CDR3 sequence is 13 residues long. Germline V CDR1 and CDR2: GTSNPN, SVGIG (reference sequence).